Listed below are T cell receptor beta chains from one sample, sequenced in a study of blood T cell repertoires in COVID-19. Some clones are missing from TCRdb's copy, which holds only in-frame ones; the method was immunoSEQ multiplex PCR. The sample contains 50,000 to 55,000 clones, more than 80% of which appear only once. Sequencing used peripheral blood. Receptors were obtained from a man aged 80 or over with acute or convalescent COVID-19. CDR3s include the opening cysteine and the closing phenylalanine or tryptophan. The D gene is left open where the match is weak. Size values are once, few and many counts, or a class for expanded clones, and some rows have none.

cdr3_aa: CASSLGQGLSTDTQYF
cdr3_nt: TGCGCCAGCAGCTTAGGACAGGGCCTTAGCACAGATACGCAGTATTTT
d_call: TRBD1
clone_size: -
j_call: TRBJ2-3
v_call: TRBV5-1

cdr3_aa: CASSYSGTSAYEQYF
cdr3_nt: TGTGCCAGCAGTTACTCCGGGACTAGTGCCTACGAGCAGTACTTC
d_call: TRBD2
clone_size: -
j_call: TRBJ2-7
v_call: TRBV6-2/TRBV6-3

cdr3_aa: CASSETPDRVHEQYF
cdr3_nt: TGCGCCAGCAGTGAGACCCCAGACAGGGTCCACGAGCAGTACTTC
d_call: TRBD1
clone_size: -
j_call: TRBJ2-7
v_call: TRBV10-1

cdr3_aa: CASSLPPLAGAHKRETQYF
cdr3_nt: TGTGCCAGCAGCTTACCCCCACTAGCGGGGGCCCATAAGAGGGAGACCCAGTACTTC
d_call: TRBD2
clone_size: -
j_call: TRBJ2-5
v_call: TRBV13

cdr3_aa: CASSLVEREREKLFF
cdr3_nt: TGCGCCAGCAGCTTGGTCGAGAGGGAAAGGGAAAAACTGTTTTTT
d_call: -
clone_size: -
j_call: TRBJ1-4
v_call: TRBV5-1

cdr3_aa: CASSQTGNTYNEQFF
cdr3_nt: TGTGCCAGCAGCCAAACAGGGAATACCTACAATGAGCAGTTCTTC
d_call: -
clone_size: -
j_call: TRBJ2-1
v_call: TRBV3-1/TRBV3-2

cdr3_aa: CASSPRGVGLDTEAFF
cdr3_nt: TGTGCCAGCAGTCCCAGAGGCGTGGGTCTAGACACTGAAGCTTTCTTT
d_call: -
clone_size: -
j_call: TRBJ1-1
v_call: TRBV27

cdr3_aa: CASRSLGGEVGELFF
cdr3_nt: TGTGCCAGCAGGTCCCTGGGGGGGGAGGTCGGGGAGCTGTTTTTT
d_call: TRBD2
clone_size: -
j_call: TRBJ2-2
v_call: TRBV27

cdr3_aa: CASSLQGTVTGELFF
cdr3_nt: TGTGCCAGCAGTCTCCAAGGGACAGTCACCGGGGAGCTGTTTTTT
d_call: TRBD1
clone_size: -
j_call: TRBJ2-2
v_call: TRBV27

cdr3_aa: CASSQLRGVSSGANVLTF
cdr3_nt: TGTGCCAGCAGCCAACTACGGGGGGTCTCCTCTGGGGCCAACGTCCTGACTTTC
d_call: TRBD2
clone_size: medium-sized
j_call: TRBJ2-6
v_call: TRBV25-1

cdr3_aa: CASSPSGGGSPLHF
cdr3_nt: TGCGCCAGCAGTCCCAGCGGGGGTGGTTCACCCCTCCACTTT
d_call: -
clone_size: few
j_call: TRBJ1-6
v_call: TRBV4-3

cdr3_aa: CASRYRGSGSGNTIYF
cdr3_nt: TGCGCCAGCAGGTACAGGGGAAGTGGAAGTGGAAACACCATATATTTT
d_call: TRBD1
clone_size: -
j_call: TRBJ1-3
v_call: TRBV10-2

cdr3_aa: CASSLDRGDGNQPQHF
cdr3_nt: TGTGCCAGCAGCTTGGACAGGGGGGATGGCAATCAGCCCCAGCATTTT
d_call: TRBD1
clone_size: few
j_call: TRBJ1-5
v_call: TRBV5-5

cdr3_aa: CASSQDEGWYGYTF
cdr3_nt: TGCGCCAGCAGCCAAGATGAGGGATGGTATGGCTACACCTTC
d_call: -
clone_size: -
j_call: TRBJ1-2
v_call: TRBV4-3

cdr3_aa: CAISLGGAKSEQYF
cdr3_nt: TGTGCCATCAGTCTAGGTGGGGCCAAGAGCGAGCAGTACTTC
d_call: -
clone_size: few
j_call: TRBJ2-7
v_call: TRBV10-3

cdr3_aa: CASSQVEGQKQETQYF
cdr3_nt: TGTGCCAGCAGCCAAGTTGAGGGACAGAAGCAAGAGACCCAGTACTTC
d_call: TRBD1
clone_size: once
j_call: TRBJ2-5
v_call: TRBV14

cdr3_aa: CASSTTGGPATNEKLFF
cdr3_nt: TGCGCCAGCAGCACCACAGGGGGACCCGCAACTAATGAAAAACTGTTTTTT
d_call: TRBD1
clone_size: -
j_call: TRBJ1-4
v_call: TRBV5-1

cdr3_aa: CASSPSDRGRTGELFF
cdr3_nt: TGTGCCAGCAGCCCCTCAGACAGGGGGCGTACCGGGGAGCTGTTTTTT
d_call: TRBD1
clone_size: -
j_call: TRBJ2-2
v_call: TRBV6-2/TRBV6-3

cdr3_aa: CASSLDRVRQPQHF
cdr3_nt: TGTGCCAGCAGCTTGGACAGGGTAAGACAGCCCCAGCATTTT
d_call: TRBD1
clone_size: -
j_call: TRBJ1-5
v_call: TRBV7-8